The rows below give T cell receptor beta chains drawn from one sample of a study of T cell clones after liver transplantation. Data came from immunoSEQ multiplex PCR; TCRdb stores just in-frame clones and leaves some out. The profile shows 40,000 to 55,000 clones, 70% to 75% of them singletons. Source: CD4+ T cells from blood, taken more than 52 months after liver transplant. The receptor source for this set is a human patient who received a liver transplant. Some T cells may have originated in the graft donor. Both conserved end residues are part of each CDR3.

V: TRBV4-2; CDR3: CASSQAPGDTEAFF
V: TRBV7-2; CDR3: CASSPSQGRVLYEQYF
V: TRBV6-1; CDR3: CASRIDNEQFF
V: TRBV7-2; CDR3: CASSPGQGTSRARYNEQFF
V: TRBV4-2; CDR3: CASSQENSNQPQHF
V: TRBV4-2; CDR3: CASSQDFTDRVTQYF
V: TRBV7-6; CDR3: CASSLEQGIKTQYF
V: TRBV9; CDR3: CASSVRGQGTEAFF
V: TRBV4-2; CDR3: CASSQGQRATGDTEAFF
V: TRBV19; CDR3: CASSIDPGGDTQYF
V: TRBV7-9; CDR3: CASSLQGAGNTIYF
V: TRBV30; CDR3: CAWRGQGSSYEQYF
V: TRBV30; CDR3: CAWSPGTGQGPQHF
V: TRBV2; CDR3: CASGDRKLFF
V: TRBV7-9; CDR3: CASGVTDTQYF
V: TRBV2; CDR3: CASSSPRDQQPQHF
V: TRBV11-2; CDR3: CASSLGGGRGDTQYF
V: TRBV4-1; CDR3: CASSQANYGYTF
V: TRBV7-9; CDR3: CASSYTGDRSGNTIYF
V: TRBV20-1; CDR3: CSVRTVEKLFF
V: TRBV7-2; CDR3: CASSTQAQGANEQFF
V: TRBV11-2; CDR3: CASSLVSGGRYNEQFF
V: TRBV9; CDR3: CASSVSAGSEAFF
V: TRBV6-5; CDR3: CASSPLGQGDTEAFF
V: TRBV6-1; CDR3: CASSAKGETQYF
V: TRBV14; CDR3: CASSSFYEQYF